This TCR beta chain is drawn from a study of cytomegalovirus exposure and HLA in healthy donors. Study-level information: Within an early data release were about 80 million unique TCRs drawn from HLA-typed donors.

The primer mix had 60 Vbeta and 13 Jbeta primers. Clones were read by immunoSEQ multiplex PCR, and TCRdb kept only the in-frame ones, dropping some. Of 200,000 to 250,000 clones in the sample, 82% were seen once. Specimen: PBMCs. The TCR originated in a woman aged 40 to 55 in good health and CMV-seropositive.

In DNA form, the CDR3 reads TGTGCCAGTAGTAGTGACAGCCCGAACGGCTACACCTTC. Protein sequence: CASSSDSPNGYTF. This chain uses TRBV19 with TRBJ1-2, with TRBD1 as a possible D gene (5 bases). V was clipped by 4 bases and J by 8 bases, with 14 bases between them. This CDR3 is built from 13 residues. Germline assignment: CDR1 LNHDA and CDR2 SQIVND (reference sequence). The full variable domain, with the rest looked up from reference TRBV19 and TRBJ1-2, is DGGITQSPKYLFRKEGQNVTLSCEQNLNHDAMYWYRQDPGQGLRLIYYSQIVNDFQKGDIAEGYSVSREKKESFPLTVTSAQKNPTAFYLCASSSDSPNGYTFGSGTRLTVV.